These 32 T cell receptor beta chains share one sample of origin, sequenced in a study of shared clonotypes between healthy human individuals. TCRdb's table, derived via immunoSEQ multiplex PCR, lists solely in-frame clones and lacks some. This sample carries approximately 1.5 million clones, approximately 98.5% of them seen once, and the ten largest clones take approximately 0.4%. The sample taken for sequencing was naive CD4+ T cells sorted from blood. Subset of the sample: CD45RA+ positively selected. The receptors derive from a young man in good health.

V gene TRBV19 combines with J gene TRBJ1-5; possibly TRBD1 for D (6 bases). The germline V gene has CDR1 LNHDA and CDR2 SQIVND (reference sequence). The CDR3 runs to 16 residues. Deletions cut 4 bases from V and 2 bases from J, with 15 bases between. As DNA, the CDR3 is TGTGCCAGTAGTACTACAGGGATGAGGGGCAATCAGCCCCAGCATTTT. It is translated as CASSTTGMRGNQPQHF.

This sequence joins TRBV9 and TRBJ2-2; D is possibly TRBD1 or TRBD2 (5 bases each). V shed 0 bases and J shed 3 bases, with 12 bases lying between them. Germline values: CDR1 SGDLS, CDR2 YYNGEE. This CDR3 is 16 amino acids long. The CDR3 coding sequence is TGTGCCAGCAGCGTAGCATCAATGGGACACACCGGGGAGCTGTTTTTT. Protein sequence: CASSVASMGHTGELFF.

CDR3 coding DNA: TGTGCCAGCAGCTCCCACGGGGATGTCTACAATGAGCAGTTCTTC. Translated, it gives CASSSHGDVYNEQFF. J is TRBJ2-1 and V is TRBV7-2; possibly TRBD2 for D (5 bases). The length of the CDR3 is 15 residues. V dropped 4 bases and J dropped 3 bases, with 13 bases sitting between them. The germline gives CDR1 SGHTA, CDR2 FQGNSA.

The CDR3 spells CASSLAGLAGFPGELFF. The CDR3, as DNA: TGTGCCAGCAGCTTAGCGGGGCTAGCGGGATTCCCCGGGGAGCTGTTTTTT. J is TRBJ2-2 and V is TRBV11-2, with 9 positions matching TRBD2. Germline V gene data show CDR1 as SGHAT and CDR2 as FQNNGV. V lost 1 base and J lost 6; bases outside the gene matches: 9. This CDR3 region has 17 residues. Filled out from reference TRBV11-2 and TRBJ2-2, the complete variable domain reads EAGVAQSPRYKIIEKRQSVAFWCNPISGHATLYWYQQILGQGPKLLIQFQNNGVVDDSQLPKDRFSAERLKGVDSTLKIQPAKLEDSAVYLCASSLAGLAGFPGELFFGEGSRLTVL.

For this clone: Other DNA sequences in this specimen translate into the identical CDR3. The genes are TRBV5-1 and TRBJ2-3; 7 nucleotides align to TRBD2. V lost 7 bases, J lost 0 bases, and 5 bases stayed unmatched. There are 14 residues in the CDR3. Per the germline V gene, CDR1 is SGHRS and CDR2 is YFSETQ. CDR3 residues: CASSSGTSTDTQYF. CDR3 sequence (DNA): TGCGCCAGCTCCAGCGGGACTAGCACAGATACGCAGTATTTT.

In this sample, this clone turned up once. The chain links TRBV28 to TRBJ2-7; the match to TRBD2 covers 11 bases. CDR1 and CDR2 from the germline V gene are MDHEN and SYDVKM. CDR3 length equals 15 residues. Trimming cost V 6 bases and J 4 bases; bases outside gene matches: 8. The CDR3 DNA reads TGTGCCAGCAGAAACCAGGTAGCGGGAGGGTACGAGCAGTACTTC. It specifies CASRNQVAGGYEQYF.

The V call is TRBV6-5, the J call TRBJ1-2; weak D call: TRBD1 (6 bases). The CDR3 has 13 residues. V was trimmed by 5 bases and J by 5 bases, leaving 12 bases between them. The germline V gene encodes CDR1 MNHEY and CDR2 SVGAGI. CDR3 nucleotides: TGTGCCAGCAGTCAGAACCAGGGGTATGGCTACACCTTC. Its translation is CASSQNQGYGYTF.

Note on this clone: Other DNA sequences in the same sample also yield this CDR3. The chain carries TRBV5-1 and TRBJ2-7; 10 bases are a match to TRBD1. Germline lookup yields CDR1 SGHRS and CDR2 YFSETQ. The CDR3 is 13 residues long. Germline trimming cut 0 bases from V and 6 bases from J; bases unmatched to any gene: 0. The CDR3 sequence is CASSLGQGAEQYF. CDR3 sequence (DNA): TGCGCCAGCAGCTTGGGACAGGGGGCCGAGCAGTACTTC.

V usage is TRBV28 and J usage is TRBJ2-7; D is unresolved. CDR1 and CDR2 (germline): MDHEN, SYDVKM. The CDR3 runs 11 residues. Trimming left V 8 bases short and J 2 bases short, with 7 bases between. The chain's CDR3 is CASCGAYEQYF. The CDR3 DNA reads TGTGCCAGCTGCGGCGCCTACGAGCAGTACTTC.

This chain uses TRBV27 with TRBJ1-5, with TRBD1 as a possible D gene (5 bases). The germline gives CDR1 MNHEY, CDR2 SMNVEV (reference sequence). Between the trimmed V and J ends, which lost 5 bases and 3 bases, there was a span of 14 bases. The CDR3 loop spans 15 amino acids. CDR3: CASSQWGRANQPQHF. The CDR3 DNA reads TGTGCCAGCAGTCAGTGGGGACGCGCCAATCAGCCCCAGCATTTT.

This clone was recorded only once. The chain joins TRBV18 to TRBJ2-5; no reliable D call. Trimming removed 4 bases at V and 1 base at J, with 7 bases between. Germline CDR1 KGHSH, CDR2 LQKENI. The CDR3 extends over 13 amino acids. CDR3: CASSRQPQETQYF. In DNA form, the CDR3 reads TGTGCCAGCTCACGTCAACCCCAAGAGACCCAGTACTTC.

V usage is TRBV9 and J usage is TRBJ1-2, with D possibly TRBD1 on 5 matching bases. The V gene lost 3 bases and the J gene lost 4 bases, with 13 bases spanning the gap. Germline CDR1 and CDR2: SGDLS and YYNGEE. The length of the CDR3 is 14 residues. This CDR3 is CASSADGAGYGYTF. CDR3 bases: TGTGCCAGCAGCGCGGACGGGGCGGGCTATGGCTACACCTTC.

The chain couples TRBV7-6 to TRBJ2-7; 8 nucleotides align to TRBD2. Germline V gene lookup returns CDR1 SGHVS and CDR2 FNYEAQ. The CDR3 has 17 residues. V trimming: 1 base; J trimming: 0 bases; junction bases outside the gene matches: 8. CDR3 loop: CASSLESSGHSSYEQYF. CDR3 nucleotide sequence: TGTGCCAGCAGCTTAGAATCTAGCGGGCACTCCTCCTACGAGCAGTACTTC.

This chain's CDR3 is CASSVFSGGVRVLFYEQYF. CDR3 nucleotides: TGTGCCAGCAGTGTTTTTTCGGGCGGAGTTAGGGTTCTTTTTTACGAGCAGTACTTC. This chain links TRBV6-1 with TRBJ2-7, with D unclear. The CDR3 consists of 19 residues. Germline values: CDR1 MNHNS, CDR2 SASEGT. V gave up 4 bases and J gave up 4 bases, with 29 bases separating them.

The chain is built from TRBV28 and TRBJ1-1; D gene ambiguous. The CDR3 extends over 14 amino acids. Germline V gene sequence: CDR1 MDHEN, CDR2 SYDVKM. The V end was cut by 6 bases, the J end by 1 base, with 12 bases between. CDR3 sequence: CASSPPSQNTEAFF. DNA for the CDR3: TGTGCCAGCAGCCCGCCGTCACAGAACACTGAAGCTTTCTTT.

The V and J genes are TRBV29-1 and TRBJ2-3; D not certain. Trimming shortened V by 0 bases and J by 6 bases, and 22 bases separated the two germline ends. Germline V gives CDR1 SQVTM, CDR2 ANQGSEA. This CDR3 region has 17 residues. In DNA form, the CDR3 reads TGCAGCGTTGAAGATCGGAGACCTCAAAAATACATGGATACGCAGTATTTT. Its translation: CSVEDRRPQKYMDTQYF.

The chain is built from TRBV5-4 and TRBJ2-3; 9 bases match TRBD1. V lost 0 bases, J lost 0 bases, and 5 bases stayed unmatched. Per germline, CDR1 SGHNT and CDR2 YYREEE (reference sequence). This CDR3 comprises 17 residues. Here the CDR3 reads CASSLDRGQGSTDTQYF. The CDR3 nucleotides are TGTGCCAGCAGCTTGGACCGGGGACAGGGCAGCACAGATACGCAGTATTTT.

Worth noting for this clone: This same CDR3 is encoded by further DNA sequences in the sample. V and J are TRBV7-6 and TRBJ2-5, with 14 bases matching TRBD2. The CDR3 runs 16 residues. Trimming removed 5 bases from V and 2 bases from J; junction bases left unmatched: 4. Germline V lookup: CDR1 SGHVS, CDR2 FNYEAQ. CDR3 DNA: TGTGCCAGCAGCCTGGGGACTAGCGGGAGACAAGAGACCCAGTACTTC. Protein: CASSLGTSGRQETQYF. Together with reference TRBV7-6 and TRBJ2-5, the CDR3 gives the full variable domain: GAGVSQSPRYKVTKRGQDVALRCDPISGHVSLYWYRQALGQGPEFLTYFNYEAQQDKSGLPNDRFSAERPEGSISTLTIQRTEQRDSAMYRCASSLGTSGRQETQYFGPGTRLLVL.

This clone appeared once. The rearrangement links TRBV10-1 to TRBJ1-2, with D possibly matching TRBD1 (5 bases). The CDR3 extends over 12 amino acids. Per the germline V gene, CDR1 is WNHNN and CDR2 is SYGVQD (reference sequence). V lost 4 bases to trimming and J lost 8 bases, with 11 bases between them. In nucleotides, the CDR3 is TGCGCCAGCAGTGGCGCGGGGCAAGGCTACACCTTC. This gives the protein CASSGAGQGYTF.

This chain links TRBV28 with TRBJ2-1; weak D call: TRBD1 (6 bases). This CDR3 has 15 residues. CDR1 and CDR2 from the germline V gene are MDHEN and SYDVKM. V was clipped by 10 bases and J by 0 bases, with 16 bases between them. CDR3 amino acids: CATFQGTPSYNEQFF. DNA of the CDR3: TGTGCCACCTTCCAGGGGACGCCCTCCTACAATGAGCAGTTCTTC.

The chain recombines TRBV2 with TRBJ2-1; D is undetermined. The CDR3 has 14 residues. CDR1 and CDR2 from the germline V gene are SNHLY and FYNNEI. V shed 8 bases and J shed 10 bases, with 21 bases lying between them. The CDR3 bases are TGTGCCAGCGGGTTTATCCGGGCTTTAGGGGAGCAGTTCTTC. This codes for CASGFIRALGEQFF.

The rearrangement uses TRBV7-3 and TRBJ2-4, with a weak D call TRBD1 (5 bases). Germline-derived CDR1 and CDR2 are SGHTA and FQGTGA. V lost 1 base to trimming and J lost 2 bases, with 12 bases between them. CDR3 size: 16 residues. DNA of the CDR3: TGTGCCAGCAGCTTAATCGCAGGGATATCCAAAAACATTCAGTACTTC. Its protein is CASSLIAGISKNIQYF.

CDR3 sequence (DNA): TGTGCCAGCAGCTTCTTCCTAAGCGGTGGCACCGGGGAGCTGTTTTTT. Translation: CASSFFLSGGTGELFF. The V call is TRBV5-6, the J call TRBJ2-2; tentatively, D is TRBD2 (5 bases). The CDR3 consists of 16 residues. The V end lost 2 bases, the J end lost 4 bases, and 15 bases lay between the germline ends. CDR1 is SGHDT and CDR2 is YYEEEE in the germline V gene.

The CDR3 DNA follows: TGTGCCAGCCTAACCCCCGGGACAGGGGCCGGGGAGCAGTTCTTC. Its translation is CASLTPGTGAGEQFF. J is TRBJ2-1 and V is TRBV7-2; 10 bases are a match to TRBD1. The CDR3 spans 15 residues. The germline V gene has CDR1 SGHTA and CDR2 FQGNSA. The J segment lost 10 bases and the V segment lost 8 bases, leaving 14 bases of the junction unmatched.

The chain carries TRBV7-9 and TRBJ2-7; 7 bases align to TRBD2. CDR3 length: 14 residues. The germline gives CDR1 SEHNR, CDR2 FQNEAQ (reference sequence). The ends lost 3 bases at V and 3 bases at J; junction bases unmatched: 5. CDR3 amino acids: CASSFPRGVYEQYF. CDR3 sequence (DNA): TGTGCCAGCAGCTTTCCCCGGGGGGTCTACGAGCAGTACTTC. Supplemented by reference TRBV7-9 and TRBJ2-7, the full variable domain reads DTGVSQNPRHKITKRGQNVTFRCDPISEHNRLYWYRQTLGQGPEFLTYFQNEAQLEKSRLLSDRFSAERPKGSFSTLEIQRTEQGDSAMYLCASSFPRGVYEQYFGPGTRLTVT.

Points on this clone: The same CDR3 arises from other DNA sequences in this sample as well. The CDR3 protein is CASSVGLASTGELFF. The CDR3 nucleotides read TGTGCCAGCAGCGTAGGACTAGCGTCCACCGGGGAGCTGTTTTTT. This chain joins TRBV9 and TRBJ2-2; 8 bases line up with TRBD2. The CDR3 sequence is 15 residues long. After removal of 0 bases from V and 4 bases from J, the junction contained 2 bases not matched to a gene. Germline-derived CDR1 and CDR2 are SGDLS and YYNGEE.

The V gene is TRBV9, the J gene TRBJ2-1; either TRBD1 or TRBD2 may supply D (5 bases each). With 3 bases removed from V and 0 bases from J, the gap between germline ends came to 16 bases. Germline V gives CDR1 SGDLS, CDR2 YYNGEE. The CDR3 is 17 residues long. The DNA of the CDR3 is TGTGCCAGCAGCGGGGCCCAAGGGGACGTCTCCTACAATGAGCAGTTCTTC. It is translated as CASSGAQGDVSYNEQFF.

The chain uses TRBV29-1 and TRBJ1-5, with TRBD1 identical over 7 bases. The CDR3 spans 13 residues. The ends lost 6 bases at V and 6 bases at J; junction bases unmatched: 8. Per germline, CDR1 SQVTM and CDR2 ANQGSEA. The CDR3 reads CSVARGMGQPQHF. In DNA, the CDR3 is TGCAGCGTGGCCAGGGGGATGGGTCAGCCCCAGCATTTT. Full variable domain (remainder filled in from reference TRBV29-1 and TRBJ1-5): SAVISQKPSRDICQRGTSLTIQCQVDSQVTMMFWYRQQPGQSLTLIATANQGSEATYESGFVIDKFPISRPNLTFSTLTVSNMSPEDSSIYLCSVARGMGQPQHFGDGTRLSIL.

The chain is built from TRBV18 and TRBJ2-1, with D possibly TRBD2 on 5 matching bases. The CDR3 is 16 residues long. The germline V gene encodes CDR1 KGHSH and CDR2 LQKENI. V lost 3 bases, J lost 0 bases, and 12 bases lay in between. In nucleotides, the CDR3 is TGTGCCAGCTCACCGGCGCTGGGGAGCTCCTACAATGAGCAGTTCTTC. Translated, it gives CASSPALGSSYNEQFF.

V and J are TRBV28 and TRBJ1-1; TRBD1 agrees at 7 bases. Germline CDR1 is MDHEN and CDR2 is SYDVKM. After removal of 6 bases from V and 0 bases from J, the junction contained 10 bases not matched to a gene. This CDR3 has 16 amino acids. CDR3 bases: TGTGCCAGCAGGAGCCGTTTGGGACAGATGAACACTGAAGCTTTCTTT. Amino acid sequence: CASRSRLGQMNTEAFF.

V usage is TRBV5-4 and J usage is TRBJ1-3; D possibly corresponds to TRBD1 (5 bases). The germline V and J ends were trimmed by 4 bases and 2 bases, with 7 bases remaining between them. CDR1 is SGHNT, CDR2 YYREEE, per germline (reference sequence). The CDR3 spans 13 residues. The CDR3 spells CASSVQAGNTIYF. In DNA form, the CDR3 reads TGTGCCAGCAGCGTACAGGCTGGAAACACCATATATTTT.

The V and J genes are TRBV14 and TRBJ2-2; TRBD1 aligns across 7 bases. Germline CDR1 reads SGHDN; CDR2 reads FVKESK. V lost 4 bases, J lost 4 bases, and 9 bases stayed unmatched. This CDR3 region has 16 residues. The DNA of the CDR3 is TGTGCCAGCAGCCCCTGGACAGGTTCGGGCACCGGGGAGCTGTTTTTT. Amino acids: CASSPWTGSGTGELFF.